Listed here are 8 T cell receptor beta chains from one sample, sequenced in a study of healthy donors' naive CD4 and CD8 T cells. A linear amplification protocol produced the TCR libraries from 500 ng of total RNA. TCRdb analysed the reads with MiXCR anew, one entry per CDR3 protein. Among about 180,000 distinct CDR3 sequences listed, 65% to 80% were seen once. The source material was naive CD4+ and CD8+ T cells sorted from blood, pooled from several donors. These receptors were taken from a pool of human donors in good health; the sample pools cells from several healthy donors.

The V call is TRBV15, the J call TRBJ2-7, with D tentatively TRBD1 (5 bases). Germline V CDR1 and CDR2: LNHNV, YYDKDF (reference sequence). V lost 4 bases to trimming and J lost 0 bases, with 10 bases between them. The CDR3 consists of 14 residues. As DNA, the CDR3 is TGTGCCACCAGCACGTCCCAGGGCTCCTACGAGCAGTACTTC. This translates into CATSTSQGSYEQYF. Full variable domain (missing parts from reference TRBV15 and TRBJ2-7): DAMVIQNPRYQVTQFGKPVTLSCSQTLNHNVMYWYQQKSSQAPKLLFHYYDKDFNNEADTPDNFQSRRPNTSFCFLDIRSPGLGDTAMYLCATSTSQGSYEQYFGPGTRLTVT.

The table lists this clonotype with a few counts. V gene TRBV29-1 combines with J gene TRBJ2-7; 8 bases agree with TRBD1. The V segment lost 7 bases and the J segment 4 bases; nucleotides outside the gene matches: 12. This CDR3 comprises 14 residues. Looked up from germline, CDR1 is SQVTM and CDR2 is ANQGSEA. The CDR3 DNA follows: TGCAGCGCCGGAGTGCGGACAGGGCTTTACGAGCAGTACTTC. It translates to CSAGVRTGLYEQYF.

This clonotype was seen a handful of times. The gene calls are TRBV19 and TRBJ2-7; 7 bases are a match to TRBD1. CDR3 length equals 15 residues. Germline CDR1 is LNHDA and CDR2 is SQIVND (reference sequence). V was pared by 1 base and J by 2 bases, with 5 bases of the junction left unmatched. The CDR3 DNA sequence: TGTGCCAGTAGTATAGGGGACAGTACGACCTACGAGCAGTACTTC. Translation: CASSIGDSTTYEQYF.

The V call is TRBV6-5, the J call TRBJ1-2, with D possibly being TRBD1 (5 bases). From germline, CDR1 is MNHEY and CDR2 SVGAGI. This CDR3 has 11 amino acids. V was cut by 7 bases and J by 4 bases, with 7 bases left in between. The CDR3 DNA reads TGTGCCAGCACCCAGGGCTATGGCTACACCTTC. Its translation: CASTQGYGYTF.

The rearrangement uses TRBV27 and TRBJ1-1; D uncertain. Germline V gives CDR1 MNHEY, CDR2 SMNVEV (reference sequence). V gave up 8 bases and J gave up 0 bases, with 13 bases separating them. This CDR3 comprises 14 residues. CDR3 nucleotides: TGTGCCAGCTACAGCAGCCGTATGAACACTGAAGCTTTCTTT. It specifies CASYSSRMNTEAFF.

J is TRBJ1-2 and V is TRBV29-1, with D maybe TRBD1 (6 bases). Trimming removed 3 bases at V and 1 base at J, with 9 bases between. This CDR3 is 13 amino acids long. CDR1 and CDR2 (germline): SQVTM, ANQGSEA. The CDR3 region is CSVDSGDNYGYTF. CDR3 DNA: TGCAGCGTTGATTCAGGGGATAACTATGGCTACACCTTC.

This clonotype was counted between two and nine times. The rearrangement uses TRBV15 and TRBJ2-7; D is possibly TRBD2 (6 bases). CDR1 is LNHNV, CDR2 YYDKDF, per germline (reference sequence). CDR3 length equals 13 residues. V was trimmed by 2 bases and J by 7 bases, leaving 12 bases between them. This CDR3 reads CATSRTRGGEQYF. Written as DNA, the CDR3 is TGTGCCACCAGCAGAACTCGAGGAGGGGAGCAGTACTTC.

V and J are TRBV29-1 and TRBJ2-5; D is ambiguous. Trimming took off 2 bases at V and 1 base at J, with 14 bases between the two ends. The CDR3 has 15 residues. Germline V CDR1 and CDR2: SQVTM, ANQGSEA. The DNA for the CDR3 is TGCAGCGTTGAACTGGTCCCCCCTCTCCAAGAGACCCAGTACTTC. This codes for CSVELVPPLQETQYF.